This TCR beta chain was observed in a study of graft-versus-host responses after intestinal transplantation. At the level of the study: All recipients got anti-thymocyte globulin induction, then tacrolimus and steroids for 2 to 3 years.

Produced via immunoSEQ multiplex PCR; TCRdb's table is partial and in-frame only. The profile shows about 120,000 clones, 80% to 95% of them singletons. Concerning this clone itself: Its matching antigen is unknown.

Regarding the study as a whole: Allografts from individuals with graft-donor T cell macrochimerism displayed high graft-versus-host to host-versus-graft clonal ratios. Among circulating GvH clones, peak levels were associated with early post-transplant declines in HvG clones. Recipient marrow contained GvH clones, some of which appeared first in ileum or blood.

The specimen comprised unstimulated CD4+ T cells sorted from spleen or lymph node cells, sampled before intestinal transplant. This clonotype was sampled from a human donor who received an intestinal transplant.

CDR3 amino acids: CASSPGGTSGYGEQFF. CDR3 in DNA: TGTGCCAGCAGCCCAGGGGGGACTAGCGGGTACGGTGAGCAGTTCTTC. The chain couples TRBV4-2 to TRBJ2-1; 12 nucleotides align to TRBD2. V trimming: 4 bases; J trimming: 9 bases; junction bases outside the gene matches: 10. This CDR3 spans 16 amino acids. Germline V gives CDR1 LGHNA, CDR2 YNFKEQ.